These T cell receptor beta chains were read from a single sample in a study of T cells after yellow fever vaccination. Each CDR3 protein is one row after TCRdb ran MiXCR on the 5' RACE reads. The sample carries 150,000 to 200,000 distinct CDR3 sequences, approximately 9.9% recorded once. The sample in question was CD8+ T cells sorted from PBMCs, obtained 15 days after the yellow fever booster vaccination. These receptor sequences come from a man younger than 30 who received the YFV17D yellow fever vaccine. Each CDR3 is given with its conserved first and last residue. The order of the fields is CDR3 protein, CDR3 DNA, V gene, clone size, J gene, D gene. A D gene is named only where the DNA matches it firmly. Clone size is given for some rows only: seen once, a few or many times, or a class if the clone is expanded.

CASSLPITNSPLHF	TGTGCCAGCAGTTTACCGATAACTAATTCACCCCTCCACTTT	TRBV28	NA	TRBJ1-6	NA
CATSREDGLAFF	TGTGCCACCAGCAGAGAGGACGGATTGGCTTTCTTT	TRBV15	NA	TRBJ1-1	NA
CASSLVEGLAGGYEQYF	TGTGCCAGCAGCTTGGTAGAGGGACTAGCGGGAGGCTACGAGCAGTACTTC	TRBV5-6	NA	TRBJ2-7	TRBD2
CASSQDGGGAENIQYF	TGCGCCAGCAGCCAAGATGGGGGGGGAGCCGAAAACATTCAGTACTTC	TRBV4-3	few	TRBJ2-4	TRBD2
CASSVSGTGNSPLHF	TGTGCCAGCAGTGTCTCCGGGACAGGGAACTCACCCCTCCACTTT	TRBV6-5	NA	TRBJ1-6	TRBD1
CSVGQGRSYEQYF	TGCAGCGTTGGTCAGGGCCGCTCCTACGAGCAGTACTTC	TRBV29-1	few	TRBJ2-7	NA
CASSLRGGATDTQYF	TGTGCCAGCAGCTTAAGGGGCGGGGCCACAGATACGCAGTATTTT	TRBV7-3	few	TRBJ2-3	NA
CASSPPTGAYGYTF	TGCGCCAGCAGCCCACCAACGGGGGCCTATGGCTACACCTTC	TRBV4-1	few	TRBJ1-2	NA
CAISRQGEARNTIYF	TGTGCCATCAGCCGACAGGGTGAAGCGAGAAACACCATATATTTT	TRBV10-3	few	TRBJ1-3	TRBD1
CASSLGTTYGEFTDTQYF	TGTGCCAGCAGCTTAGGGACGACTTACGGGGAATTCACAGATACGCAGTATTTT	TRBV7-3	NA	TRBJ2-3	NA
CASSTGRNQPQHF	TGCGCCAGCAGTACAGGGCGCAATCAGCCCCAGCATTTT	TRBV4-1	few	TRBJ1-5	NA
CAISEKGTNTGELFF	TGTGCCATCAGTGAAAAAGGAACGAACACCGGGGAGCTGTTTTTT	TRBV10-3	few	TRBJ2-2	NA
CASSLSGTGVSPLHF	TGTGCCAGCAGCTTGTCCGGGACAGGGGTTTCACCCCTCCACTTT	TRBV7-2	NA	TRBJ1-6	TRBD1
CASSFGVSNQPQHF	TGTGCCAGCAGCTTCGGAGTAAGCAATCAGCCCCAGCATTTT	TRBV7-2	few	TRBJ1-5	NA
CASGTNPNSGTQNIQYF	TGTGCTAGTGGTACGAACCCCAATTCCGGGACGCAAAACATTCAGTACTTC	TRBV12-5	NA	TRBJ2-4	NA
CASSVGHTGSMGYGYTF	TGTGCCAGCAGCGTAGGGCATACGGGCTCCATGGGCTATGGCTACACCTTC	TRBV9	few	TRBJ1-2	NA
CASSSLAGLETQYF	TGTGCCAGCAGCTCCCTCGCAGGATTGGAGACCCAGTACTTC	TRBV7-2	NA	TRBJ2-5	NA
CASSLGMGGEQYF	TGCGCCAGCAGCCTGGGTATGGGCGGGGAGCAGTACTTC	TRBV5-1	NA	TRBJ2-7	NA
CASSPDLSSGETQYF	TGTGCCAGCAGCCCGGACCTAAGCTCGGGAGAGACCCAGTACTTC	TRBV7-2	NA	TRBJ2-5	NA
CSVGQNTEAFF	TGCAGCGTCGGGCAGAACACTGAAGCTTTCTTT	TRBV29-1	few	TRBJ1-1	NA
CASGSPPGTQYF	TGTGCTAGTGGTTCCCCCCCCGGTACGCAGTATTTT	TRBV12-5	NA	TRBJ2-3	NA
CASSLLDPRLAGLTDTQYF	TGTGCCAGCAGCCTGCTGGACCCCCGACTAGCGGGGTTGACAGATACGCAGTATTTT	TRBV3-1	many	TRBJ2-3	TRBD2
CASSSDGFGSGANVLTF	TGTGCCAGCAGCTCAGACGGTTTCGGCTCTGGGGCCAACGTCCTGACTTTC	TRBV7-9	NA	TRBJ2-6	NA
CSVKTGPQETQYF	TGCAGCGTTAAAACAGGCCCACAAGAGACCCAGTACTTC	TRBV29-1	few	TRBJ2-5	NA
CASSNSGLARAGELFF	TGTGCCAGCAGCAACTCGGGACTAGCCCGCGCCGGGGAGCTGTTTTTT	TRBV5-5	few	TRBJ2-2	TRBD2
CRPPGATDTQYF	TGCAGGCCCCCGGGCGCAACAGATACGCAGTATTTT	TRBV20-1	NA	TRBJ2-3	NA
CASSNRGTDTQYF	TGTGCCAGCAGCAACAGGGGCACAGATACGCAGTATTTT	TRBV6-4	medium-sized	TRBJ2-3	NA
CASRPWDGVDYGYTF	TGTGCCAGCAGACCCTGGGACGGAGTGGACTATGGCTACACCTTC	TRBV5-5	few	TRBJ1-2	NA
CAISGEGRSTDTQYF	TGTGCCATCAGTGGGGAGGGACGGAGCACAGATACGCAGTATTTT	TRBV10-3	NA	TRBJ2-3	TRBD2
CASSSTKAIQYF	TGTGCCAGCAGTTCGACAAAGGCCATTCAGTACTTC	TRBV27	NA	TRBJ2-4	NA
CASSSRDRVYNEQFF	TGTGCCAGCAGCTCCCGGGACAGGGTTTACAATGAGCAGTTCTTC	TRBV11-2	few	TRBJ2-1	TRBD1
CSVEEDTKNIQYF	TGCAGCGTTGAGGAGGACACGAAAAACATTCAGTACTTC	TRBV29-1	many	TRBJ2-4	NA
CSARDRDRGFDTQYF	TGCAGTGCTAGAGACCGGGACAGGGGATTTGATACGCAGTATTTT	TRBV20-1	NA	TRBJ2-3	TRBD1
CASSQEGLAGGLETQYF	TGTGCCAGCAGCCAGGAAGGACTAGCGGGGGGGCTAGAGACCCAGTACTTC	TRBV4-2	few	TRBJ2-5	TRBD2
CASSQSREGLAKNIQYF	TGTGCCAGCAGCCAATCGAGGGAAGGGCTAGCCAAAAACATTCAGTACTTC	TRBV16	NA	TRBJ2-4	NA
CASSLPGQGYEQYF	TGTGCCAGCAGTTTACCGGGACAGGGGTACGAGCAGTACTTC	TRBV27	few	TRBJ2-7	TRBD1
CASSLARRVDEAFF	TGCGCCAGCAGCTTGGCGCGCAGGGTTGATGAAGCTTTCTTT	TRBV5-1	NA	TRBJ1-1	NA
CSVEGFGGGNTEAFF	TGCAGCGTGGAGGGGTTTGGAGGGGGGAACACTGAAGCTTTCTTT	TRBV29-1	many	TRBJ1-1	NA
CASSQQSVGGWETQYF	TGCGCCAGCAGCCAACAGTCCGTGGGGGGCTGGGAGACCCAGTACTTC	TRBV4-1	NA	TRBJ2-5	NA
CASSLTQDRYEQYF	TGTGCCAGCAGCCTGACTCAGGACAGATACGAGCAGTACTTC	TRBV14	few	TRBJ2-7	NA
CASSNPQCALPSPLHF	TGTGCCAGCAGCAATCCCCAGTGCGCCCTCCCTTCACCCCTCCACTTT	TRBV21-1	few	TRBJ1-6	NA
CATSSDEPVQRTAYEQYF	TGTGCCACCAGCAGTGACGAACCAGTACAGAGGACTGCCTACGAGCAGTACTTC	TRBV15	NA	TRBJ2-7	NA
CASNKEGGGTDTQYF	TGTGCCAGCAACAAGGAGGGCGGGGGCACAGATACGCAGTATTTT	TRBV7-6	few	TRBJ2-3	NA